This T cell receptor (beta chain) was recorded in a study of cytomegalovirus exposure and HLA in healthy donors (dated by TCRdb to 2017 to 2019). In terms of the full investigation: An earlier analysis of 550 to 700 of the donors reported 250 to 300 Gb of sequence data and some 120 million unique TCR beta sequences from approximately 180 million T cells. To study patterns of TCR occurrence, a later analysis re-analyzed previously published TCR beta repertoires from around 670 donors and added high-resolution HLA genotyping. In a later genetic analysis, genome-wide SNP genotypes for about 55% of the roughly 670 donors were used, and that subset was treated as a discovery cohort. On average, around 230,000 unique TCR beta nucleotide sequences were sequenced per donor among several hundred genotyped donors of the cohort, with approximately 18% of those sequences being non-productive. Alongside the repertoire data, information on donor age, sex, ethnicity and CMV serostatus was compiled. The later analysis used no new phenotypic data to find candidate immune exposures, relying instead on TCR beta sequences and their occurrence across donors. The study aimed to test whether cataloging public T cell receptors could reveal signatures of past pathogen exposure. Typing coverage varied by locus: roughly 629-630 donors for A, B, C, DRB1 and DQB1; 500 to 550 for DQA1; approximately 570 for DPA1; around 490 for DPB1. All discovery cohort repertoires had been generated using a single sequencing platform. Several DR-DQ haplotypes were treated as single units for association and clustering because of strong linkage in the cohort. The study combined high-throughput TCR immunosequencing, statistical association of individual TCRs with disease status, and machine learning to predict cytomegalovirus infection status. Besides the first cohort of roughly 640 subjects, a separate validation cohort made up of 120 different subjects was used. HLA typing covered class I and class II loci at four-digit resolution. Around 320 gigabases of sequencing data and approximately 80 million unique TCR sequences were included in an early release covering under 650 HLA-typed donors. The study profiled the T cell repertoires of 550 to 700 subjects by immunosequencing and related them to cytomegalovirus serostatus. An earlier analysis of 450 to 750 of the donors used high-throughput TCR beta sequencing to judge whether each TCR beta V gene segment behaved as functional or pseudogenic. The genetic ancestry cluster associated with self-reported Caucasian donors included roughly four fifths of the 398 genotyped donors.

The CDR3, from cysteine to phenylalanine, totals 11 residues. The read is trimmed to its CDR3 DNA, 33 bases read in frame from base 1. From the germline V gene, CDR1 is SGHTA and CDR2 is FQGNSA. Details on this clone: What this receptor recognizes is not known. Per-base qualities were not stored, and no clone one base away is much larger.

In total, 666 healthy bone marrow donors made up the cohort. At the time of sampling, all cohort members were nominally healthy, though unrecorded immune exposures were likely present. The donor was CMV seropositive and was included in the group of around 300 seropositive cohort members. Every donor gave a peripheral blood sample, and the peripheral blood mononuclear cells from that sample were used for TCR beta sequencing. Genomic DNA extraction from the blood cell samples was performed with the Qiagen DNeasy Blood Extraction Kit. Receptor libraries were prepared by the immunoSEQ multiplex PCR assay. The multiplex PCR relied on a mix of 60 forward primers for TCR Vbeta segments and 13 reverse primers for TCR Jbeta segments. A multiplex PCR assay on genomic DNA amplified the CDR3 region of rearranged TCR beta genes. Amplified TCR beta libraries were sequenced as 87-base-pair reads on the Illumina HiSeq System. Turning to the authors' computational methods: A later analysis tallied tens of millions of unique TCR beta chains across the 600 to 700 repertoires, and approximately 11 million of those chains were shared by two or more donors. A nearest-neighbor algorithm error-corrected the raw reads and collapsed the reads into unique sequences, merging closely related sequences to remove PCR and sequencing errors. To assign V, D and J gene segments, CDR3 sequences were aligned to IMGT reference sequences. Each retained sequence needed at least a six-nucleotide match to both a V gene segment and a J gene segment. A rearrangement was called productive if the CDR3 had no stop codons and remained in frame with V and J, and every other rearrangement was called non-productive. Following IMGT convention, CDR3 was defined as the stretch from the second conserved V-encoded cysteine to the conserved J-encoded phenylalanine. The earlier analysis of some 580 of the donors excluded any sequence lacking an unambiguous match to a single V gene segment. In an earlier analysis of some 590 of the donors, V segments were called functional above 56.7% productive rearrangements and were called segregating when the between-donor standard deviation exceeded 5%. A statistical classification framework was built to diagnose cytomegalovirus status from the catalog of TCR beta chain sequences. In a later analysis, V and J genes were assigned by comparing TCR nucleotide sequences against IMGT/GENE-DB human TR gene sequences. The TCRdist pipeline was used in a later analysis to assign CDR3 sequences and most-parsimonious VDJ recombination scenarios. A later analysis defined each TCR beta chain by its CDR3 amino acid sequence plus V-gene family, and excluded reads lacking a unique V-gene family. In a later analysis, several hundred highly shared, low-generation-probability nucleotide sequences were removed to address suspected cross-contamination and a sequencing artifact. For each public chain, a later analysis derived a clonal expansion index from normalized ranks of inferred template counts within each repertoire. In a later analysis, generation probabilities were computed using a VDJ recombination model fitted to out-of-frame rearrangements, and the results were checked against IGoR. In a later analysis, hypergeometric tests were used to score TCR-TCR, TCR-HLA and TCR-CMV co-occurrence, with a repertoire-size bias correction applied to TCR pairs. In a later analysis, false discovery rates were estimated by permuting HLA or CMV assignments 20 times. In a later analysis, co-occurring TCRs were grouped using DBSCAN, with TCRdist sequence similarity added in when clustering inside HLA-allele-positive subsets. Repertoires with fewer than 30,000 or more than 120,000 public chains were left out of co-occurrence clustering, as were about 5 repertoires with anomalous nucleotide sharing. Imported from immuneACCESS, the table was reduced by TCRdb to in-frame sequences with V and J called. These copies leave out some clones; in studies compared against another copy, an unresolved V gene accounts for under half, and the cause of the remainder is not known. V, J and clone size reflect that table, while D and trimming were determined from the DNA. The sample records about 200,000 clones, about two thirds of which are singletons. Of the sample, approximately 2.5% falls within the top ten clones.

Here is what the overall study found, with its caveats: In a later analysis, TCR association rates were found to vary across HLA loci, with the most associated TCRs seen for DRB1 alleles and the fewest for HLA-C alleles. Correlated functional status among segregating V segments might be attributable to linkage disequilibrium, but an unknown experimental factor could not be ruled out. The presence/absence analyses assumed that sequencing depth was roughly uniform across donors, and that assumption may not be true. An association between a missense DCLRE1C variant and V-gene and J-gene trimming of TCR beta chains was found in a later genetic analysis and replicated in an independent cohort. HLA typing was unavailable for some donors at each locus, so association tests used only the typed subset. Compared with the approximately 670-donor mean, donors in an Asian-associated ancestry cluster had fewer N-insertions in productive TCRs, according to a later genetic analysis. Some IMGT-functional V segments, including TRBV6-2 and TRBV6-3, could not be distinguished by the 87-base-pair reads and were therefore excluded. In a later analysis, HLA-associated TCR beta chains showed more clonal expansion and lower generation probabilities than non-associated chains that were equally common. Several of the top co-occurrence clusters appeared to be linked to parvovirus B19, influenza, CMV and Epstein-Barr virus, according to a later analysis. Broadly in line with IMGT annotations, most TCR beta V segments showed up in productive rearrangements about 87% or about 30% of the time in an earlier analysis of approximately 640 of the donors. Assigning TCR associations to individual alleles was difficult when HLA alleles, especially DR and DQ, strongly co-occurred. The authors suggested that the approach could potentially be extended to other disease states and immunological phenotypes. A further reported finding was that TCR beta sequences accurately predicted the HLA-A and HLA-B alleles for most subjects in the first cohort. A few of the identified cytomegalovirus-associated TCR beta chains were confirmed in vitro to be specific for cytomegalovirus antigens. CMV serostatus was the only immune exposure information available for the cohort. In both the original and validation cohorts, the classifier was reported to diagnose cytomegalovirus status with high specificity and sensitivity. Across donors, most TCR sequences were observed very rarely, whereas some public TCRs were present in many individuals. A cluster of highly shared sequence variants was judged likely to represent a technical artifact of the sequencing pipeline. In a later analysis, most CMV-associated TCR beta chains were found to appear HLA-restricted, with HLA associations seemingly driven largely by CMV exposure. A later analysis associated 17,000 or so TCR beta sequences with specific HLA alleles at a false discovery rate of 0.05. The earlier analysis of fewer than 750 of the donors excluded about 16 rarely observed V segments, including chromosome 9 orphons, because counts were too low. The study gave a list of some 150 TCR beta chains associated with cytomegalovirus. This cohort had only TCR beta chains sequenced, and the lack of alpha or paired-chain data limited which features could be detected.

The sample taken for sequencing was PBMCs. The chain links TRBV7-2 with TRBJ2-5, with no D gene named confidently. With the DNA end fitting TRBJ2-7 better, the J assignment may be wrong. The origin of this receptor is a middle-aged man in good health and CMV-seropositive. The CDR3 protein sequence reads: CASSLVHEQYF. The DNA reads TGTGCCAGCAGCCTGGTCCACGAGCAGTACTTC.